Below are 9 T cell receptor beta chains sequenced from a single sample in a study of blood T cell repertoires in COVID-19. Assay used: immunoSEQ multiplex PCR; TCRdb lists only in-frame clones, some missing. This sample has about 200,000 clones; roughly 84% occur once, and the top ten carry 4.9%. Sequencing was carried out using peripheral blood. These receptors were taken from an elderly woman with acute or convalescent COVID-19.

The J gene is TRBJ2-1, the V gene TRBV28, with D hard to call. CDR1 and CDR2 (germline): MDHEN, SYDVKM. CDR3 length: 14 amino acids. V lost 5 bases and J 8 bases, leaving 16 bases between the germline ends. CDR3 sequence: CASSHPPDADEQFF. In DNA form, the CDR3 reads TGTGCCAGCAGTCATCCTCCGGATGCGGATGAGCAGTTCTTC.

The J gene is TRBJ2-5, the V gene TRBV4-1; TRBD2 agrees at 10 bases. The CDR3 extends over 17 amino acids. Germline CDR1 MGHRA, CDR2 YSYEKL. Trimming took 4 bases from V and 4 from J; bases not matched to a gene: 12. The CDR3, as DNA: TGCGCCAGCAGCCCCTCTTATAGGACTAGCGGCACAGAGACCCAGTACTTC. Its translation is CASSPSYRTSGTETQYF.

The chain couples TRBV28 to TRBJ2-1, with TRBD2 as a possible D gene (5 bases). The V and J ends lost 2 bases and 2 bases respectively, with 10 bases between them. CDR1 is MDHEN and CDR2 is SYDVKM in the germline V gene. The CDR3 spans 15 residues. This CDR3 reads CASSLGETPYNEQFF. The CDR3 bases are TGTGCCAGCAGTTTAGGGGAGACACCCTACAATGAGCAGTTCTTC.

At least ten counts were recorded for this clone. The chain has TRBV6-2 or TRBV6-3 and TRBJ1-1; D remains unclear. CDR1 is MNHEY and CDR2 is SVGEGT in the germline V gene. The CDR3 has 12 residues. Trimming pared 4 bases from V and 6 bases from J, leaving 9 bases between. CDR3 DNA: TGTGCCAGCAGTTTGGGCGCACCTGAAGCTTTCTTT. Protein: CASSLGAPEAFF.

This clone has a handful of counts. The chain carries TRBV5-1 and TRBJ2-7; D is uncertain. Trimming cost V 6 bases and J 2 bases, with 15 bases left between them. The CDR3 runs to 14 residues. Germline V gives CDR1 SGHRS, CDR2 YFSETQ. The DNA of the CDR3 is TGCGCCAGCAAGGCACAGCAATGGACCTACGAGCAGTACTTC. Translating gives CASKAQQWTYEQYF.

The CDR3 coding sequence is TGTGCCAGCAGCCCTCAACTAGCGGAACACAATGAGCAGTTCTTC. It is translated as CASSPQLAEHNEQFF. The chain links TRBV7-2 to TRBJ2-1; TRBD2 matches 8 bases. The CDR3 is 15 residues long. CDR1 is SGHTA, CDR2 FQGNSA, per germline. Trimming removed 5 bases from V and 5 bases from J; junction bases left unmatched: 8.

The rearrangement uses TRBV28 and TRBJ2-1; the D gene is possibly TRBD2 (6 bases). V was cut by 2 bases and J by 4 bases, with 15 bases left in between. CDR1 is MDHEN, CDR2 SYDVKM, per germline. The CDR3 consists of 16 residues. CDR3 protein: CASSLGGGGGYNEQFF. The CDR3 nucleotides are TGTGCCAGCAGTTTAGGTGGGGGTGGAGGGTACAATGAGCAGTTCTTC.

The CDR3 spells CASGPPGNTEAFF. In DNA form, the CDR3 reads TGTGCTAGTGGCCCCCCCGGGAACACTGAAGCTTTCTTT. The gene calls are TRBV12-5 and TRBJ1-1, with unresolved D. Germline V gene data show CDR1 as LGHNT and CDR2 as FRNRAP. With 6 bases removed from V and 1 base from J, the gap between germline ends came to 9 bases. This CDR3 has 13 residues.

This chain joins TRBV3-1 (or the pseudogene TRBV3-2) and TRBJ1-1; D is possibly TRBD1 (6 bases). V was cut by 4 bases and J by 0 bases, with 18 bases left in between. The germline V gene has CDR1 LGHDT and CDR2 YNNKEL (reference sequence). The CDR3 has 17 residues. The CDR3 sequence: CASSPRGVRGMNTEAFF. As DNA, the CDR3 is TGTGCCAGCAGCCCGCGAGGGGTGAGGGGGATGAACACTGAAGCTTTCTTT.